This T cell receptor (beta chain) was obtained from a study of T cells after yellow fever vaccination. In TCRdb, the 5' RACE reads were re-called with MiXCR into one record per CDR3 protein. This sample has approximately 550,000 distinct CDR3 sequences, with under 25% found just once. A few counts support this clonotype. This CDR3 spans 15 amino acids. Germline V lookup: CDR1 SGHRS, CDR2 YFSETQ. Trimming at V came to 4 bases and at J to 11 bases, leaving 12 bases not matched to a gene. The chain couples TRBV5-1 to TRBJ2-1, with 10 nucleotides matching TRBD2. The sequence derives from a young man who received the YFV17D yellow fever vaccine. The starting material was PBMCs, obtained 15 days after the yellow fever booster vaccination. CDR3 protein: CASSMGLAGAEKQFF. Here the CDR3 DNA reads TGCGCCAGCAGCATGGGGCTAGCGGGAGCCGAGAAGCAGTTCTTC.